This TCR beta chain was captured in a study of blood T cell repertoires in COVID-19. Across the whole study: Samples taken during acute and convalescent COVID-19 were collected in the United States, Italy and Spain.

As processed by the authors: Estimation of nucleated cell counts was performed using reference gene primer amplification. The repertoire was sequenced with immunoSEQ multiplex PCR; TCRdb's copy has only in-frame clones and lacks some. V, J and clone size reflect that table, while D and trimming were determined from the DNA. The sample includes roughly 180,000 clones, 79% seen only once; the top ten take around 8.1%. Trimming took off 7 bases at V and 5 bases at J, with 18 bases between the two ends. This CDR3 has 14 residues. Per the germline V gene, CDR1 is SGDLS and CDR2 is YYNGEE. The specimen was peripheral blood. This receptor was obtained from a woman aged 60-70 years with COVID-19, enrolled during active disease. The chain links TRBV9 to TRBJ1-2; the D gene is possibly TRBD1 (6 bases). CDR3 nucleotide sequence: TGTGCCAGCCGCGGGCGGGGGGCGGGGTATGGCTACACCTTC. This gives the protein CASRGRGAGYGYTF.